Below, 18 T cell receptor beta chains from the same sample are listed, as sequenced in a study of early stage breast cancer tumors (dated by TCRdb to the late 2010s). The library was made by the immunoSEQ multiplex PCR assay. TCRdb took over this immuneACCESS table, retaining in-frame rearrangements with V and J assigned. Such tables are incomplete; in checked studies, under half of the missing clones stem from an unresolved V gene, and the remainder is unexplained. The sample includes tens of thousands of clones, with roughly two thirds observed a single time. Together, the top ten hold around 34% of the sample. The material sequenced was blood. The receptor source for this set is a person between 45 and 65 years old with breast cancer.

The V call is TRBV6-4, the J call TRBJ2-7; TRBD2 aligns across 14 bases. Germline V lookup: CDR1 MRHNA, CDR2 SNTAGT. CDR3 length equals 15 residues. V shed 7 bases, J shed 5 bases, and the junction held 7 bases outside the gene matches. The CDR3 sequence: CASTTSGRGRDEQYF. In DNA form, the CDR3 reads TGTGCCAGCACGACTAGCGGGAGGGGACGAGACGAGCAGTACTTC.

V usage is TRBV5-4 and J usage is TRBJ2-1; D may correspond to TRBD1 or TRBD2 (7 bases each). Germline CDR1 and CDR2: SGHNT and YYREEE (reference sequence). The CDR3 contains 15 residues. Trimming cost V 4 bases and J 10 bases, with 21 bases left between them. CDR3 in DNA: TGTGCCAGCAGCCCGGGGAGGGGGCCTGGGTTGGAGCAGTTCTTC. Residues: CASSPGRGPGLEQFF.

The chain uses TRBV7-9 and TRBJ2-7; TRBD2 matches 10 bases. Germline V gene lookup returns CDR1 SEHNR and CDR2 FQNEAQ (reference sequence). V shed 5 bases, J shed 3 bases, and the junction held 7 bases outside the gene matches. The CDR3 runs to 15 residues. CDR3 nucleotide sequence: TGTGCCAGCAGCCCCCAACTAGCGGGACTCTACGAGCAGTACTTC. It encodes CASSPQLAGLYEQYF.

The gene calls are TRBV5-6 and TRBJ2-1; D is uncertain. Trimming removed 0 bases at V and 2 bases at J, with 9 bases between. Germline CDR1 is SGHDT and CDR2 is YYEEEE. This CDR3 region has 15 residues. In DNA, the CDR3 is TGTGCCAGCAGCTTGGGGGCGAGCGCCTACAATGAGCAGTTCTTC. Amino acid sequence: CASSLGASAYNEQFF.

In its sample, this clone was seen a few times. V is TRBV5-1 and J is TRBJ2-7, with 7 bases fitting TRBD2. V lost 4 bases and J lost 5; bases outside the gene matches: 15. CDR3 length: 16 residues. The V gene's germline CDR1 is SGHRS and CDR2 YFSETQ. Here the CDR3 DNA reads TGCGCCAGCAGCCCGGGTTGGAGCGGGGCGGATCACGAGCAGTACTTC. This sequence encodes CASSPGWSGADHEQYF.

The chain is built from TRBV21-1 and TRBJ2-3; the D call TRBD2 from the table was never checked on the DNA. TRBV21-1 is a pseudogene. The CDR3 consists of 22 residues. CDR3 region: CASSKRPPLRLAGVLRTDTQYF. Here the CDR3 DNA reads TGTGCCAGCAGCAAGAGACCTCCTTTGCGACTAGCGGGAGTTCTACGGACAGATACGCAGTATTTT.

The chain combines TRBV5-4 with TRBJ2-3; no clear D gene. CDR3 length: 16 amino acids. Germline assignment: CDR1 SGHNT and CDR2 YYREEE (reference sequence). Between the trimmed V and J ends, which lost 1 base and 2 bases, there was a span of 14 bases. The CDR3 spells CASSLILARVTDTQYF. In DNA, the CDR3 is TGTGCCAGCAGCTTGATCTTAGCTAGGGTCACAGATACGCAGTATTTT. Combining the CDR3 with reference TRBV5-4 and TRBJ2-3 gives the whole variable domain ETGVTQSPTHLIKTRGQQVTLRCSSQSGHNTVSWYQQALGQGPQFIFQYYREEENGRGNFPPRFSGLQFPNYSSELNVNALELDDSALYLCASSLILARVTDTQYFGPGTRLTVL.

On this clone: Other DNA sequences from this sample encode an identical CDR3 as well. The chain joins TRBV7-9 to TRBJ2-2, with 9 positions matching TRBD1. This CDR3 is 15 amino acids long. V dropped 3 bases and J dropped 1; count of bases not matched to a gene: 0. Per the germline V gene, CDR1 is SEHNR and CDR2 is FQNEAQ (reference sequence). The CDR3 region has the DNA TGTGCCAGCAGCTTGGGACAGGGGAACACCGGGGAGCTGTTTTTT. Residues: CASSLGQGNTGELFF.

The J gene is TRBJ2-1, the V gene TRBV4-3, with 12 bases aligning to TRBD2. V shed 0 bases, J shed 10 bases, and the junction held 10 bases outside the gene matches. The germline V gene encodes CDR1 LGHNA and CDR2 YSLEER. The CDR3 is 17 residues long. CDR3 in amino acids: CASSQDKASGRAKEQFF. CDR3 nucleotide sequence: TGCGCCAGCAGCCAAGATAAGGCTAGCGGGAGGGCCAAGGAGCAGTTCTTC.

The J gene is TRBJ2-3, the V gene TRBV5-1; 9 bases line up with TRBD2. Trimming took 5 bases from V and 1 from J; bases not matched to a gene: 5. Germline values: CDR1 SGHRS, CDR2 YFSETQ. This CDR3 is built from 15 residues. The CDR3 DNA follows: TGCGCCAGCAGGGCCGTAGCGGGAGGCACAGATACGCAGTATTTT. Its protein product is CASRAVAGGTDTQYF.

J is TRBJ2-5 and V is TRBV7-3; the D gene is possibly TRBD1 (6 bases). The length of the CDR3 is 13 residues. Per germline, CDR1 SGHTA and CDR2 FQGTGA. V dropped 5 bases and J dropped 5 bases, with 12 bases sitting between them. The CDR3, as DNA: TGTGCCAGCAGCCGGGACATCCATGAGACCCAGTACTTC. It yields the protein CASSRDIHETQYF.

This rearrangement joins TRBV7-9 to TRBJ2-1; D is ambiguous. This CDR3 has 13 amino acids. V was pared by 8 bases and J by 4 bases, with 12 bases between. Germline CDR1 and CDR2: SEHNR and FQNEAQ (reference sequence). The CDR3: CASLGTLYNEQFF. In DNA, the CDR3 is TGTGCCAGCCTGGGTACTCTATACAATGAGCAGTTCTTC.

V usage is TRBV11-2 and J usage is TRBJ2-1, with TRBD2 identical over 9 bases. Unmatched junction bases numbered 2, after V lost 1 base and J lost 7 bases. There are 14 residues in the CDR3. The germline CDR1 and CDR2 sequences are SGHAT and FQNNGV. The chain's CDR3 is CASSLGLAGNEQFF. DNA for the CDR3: TGTGCCAGCAGCTTAGGGCTAGCGGGAAATGAGCAGTTCTTC.

The rearrangement uses TRBV7-3 and TRBJ1-2, with D possibly being TRBD1 (6 bases). Germline CDR1 reads SGHTA; CDR2 reads FQGTGA. This CDR3 has 14 amino acids. The V end lost 0 bases, the J end lost 2 bases, and 7 bases lay between the germline ends. The CDR3 protein is CASSLTGTNYGYTF. In DNA form, the CDR3 reads TGTGCCAGCAGCTTAACCGGGACAAACTATGGCTACACCTTC.

This chain connects TRBV7-9 to TRBJ2-3; D could derive from TRBD1 or TRBD2 (5 bases each). The CDR3 runs to 16 residues. CDR1 is SEHNR, CDR2 FQNEAQ, per germline (reference sequence). Trimming took off 5 bases at V and 1 base at J, with 16 bases between the two ends. CDR3 loop: CASSPRMGVGTDTQYF. The CDR3 bases are TGTGCCAGCAGCCCACGGATGGGGGTGGGCACAGATACGCAGTATTTT.

The J gene is TRBJ1-1, the V gene TRBV10-3, with D unclear. The CDR3 runs 16 residues. The V end was cut by 4 bases, the J end by 0 bases, with 15 bases between. Germline CDR1 ENHRY, CDR2 SYGVKD. The CDR3 DNA follows: TGTGCCATCAGTGGGAACTTACACAAGATGAACACTGAAGCTTTCTTT. Amino acid sequence: CAISGNLHKMNTEAFF.

This rearrangement joins TRBV7-9 to TRBJ2-5; TRBD2 matches 11 bases. This CDR3 spans 16 amino acids. V trimming: 7 bases; J trimming: 3 bases; junction bases outside the gene matches: 10. CDR1 and CDR2 (germline): SEHNR, FQNEAQ (reference sequence). Here the CDR3 DNA reads TGTGCCAGCACAAAAATAGCGGGAGGGCCGAAAGAGACCCAGTACTTC. It encodes CASTKIAGGPKETQYF.

This clone was detected once. The V call is TRBV25-1, the J call TRBJ2-7; tentatively, D is TRBD1 or TRBD2 (5 bases each). Germline V gene sequence: CDR1 MGHDK, CDR2 SYGVNS. Trimming stripped 5 bases from V and 2 bases from J, with 16 bases between. CDR3 length: 15 amino acids. CDR3 protein: CASSSGTGRTYEQYF. The CDR3 bases are TGTGCCAGCAGTTCCGGGACGGGTCGGACCTACGAGCAGTACTTC.